Shown below are 20 T cell receptor beta chains from a single sample sequenced in a study of CD8+ T cells in alopecia areata. As to treatment: oral pan-JAK inhibitor, 5-10 mg twice daily. Extracted RNA was reverse transcribed into cDNA, the sequencing template. TCRdb keeps only in-frame clones here, not all; method: immunoSEQ multiplex PCR. The sample consists of more than 90,000 clones, around three fifths of them appearing once. Sequencing was performed on CD8+ T cells sorted from blood, taken at week 24, from a patient treated with tofacitinib. These receptor sequences come from a human donor with alopecia areata.

This clone was counted a few times. The rearrangement joins TRBV19 to TRBJ1-1, with D perhaps TRBD1 (5 bases). Germline V gene lookup returns CDR1 LNHDA and CDR2 SQIVND (reference sequence). Trimming removed 10 bases at V and 0 bases at J, with 12 bases between. This CDR3 has 13 residues. The CDR3 sequence: CATRQNMNTEAFF. CDR3 coding DNA: TGTGCCACAAGACAGAACATGAACACTGAAGCTTTCTTT. Variable domain in full (rest from reference TRBV19 and TRBJ1-1): DGGITQSPKYLFRKEGQNVTLSCEQNLNHDAMYWYRQDPGQGLRLIYYSQIVNDFQKGDIAEGYSVSREKKESFPLTVTSAQKNPTAFYLCATRQNMNTEAFFGQGTRLTVV.

This chain joins TRBV27 and TRBJ2-5, with 11 bases aligning to TRBD2. This CDR3 comprises 15 residues. The V segment lost 6 bases and the J segment 5 bases; nucleotides outside the gene matches: 8. Looked up from germline, CDR1 is MNHEY and CDR2 is SMNVEV (reference sequence). CDR3 nucleotide sequence: TGTGCCAGCAGCAGTAGCGGGGGGGCCCGGGAGACCCAGTACTTC. Protein sequence: CASSSSGGARETQYF.

This clone appeared a single time. The sample has other DNA sequences that encode this CDR3 too. This chain connects TRBV9 to TRBJ2-3; D is tentatively TRBD1 or TRBD2 (5 bases each). Germline V gene data show CDR1 as SGDLS and CDR2 as YYNGEE. The CDR3 covers 14 residues. The V and J ends lost 0 bases and 0 bases respectively, with 5 bases between them. CDR3 DNA: TGTGCCAGCAGCGTAGGGGGGAGCACAGATACGCAGTATTTT. Encoded protein: CASSVGGSTDTQYF.

This chain links TRBV4-1 with TRBJ2-1, with D maybe TRBD2 (6 bases). The CDR3 extends over 14 amino acids. V lost 4 bases and J lost 8, with 15 bases in between. Germline CDR1 is MGHRA and CDR2 is YSYEKL. CDR3 sequence reads: CASSRGTPRDEQFF. The CDR3 bases are TGCGCCAGCAGCCGCGGGACCCCTAGGGATGAGCAGTTCTTC.

In this sample, this clone turned up a few times. The chain is built from TRBV5-6 and TRBJ2-1, with 8 nucleotides matching TRBD1. V gave up 2 bases and J gave up 16 bases; unmatched junction bases: 5. Germline CDR1 reads SGHDT; CDR2 reads YYEEEE. The CDR3 sequence is 11 residues long. The CDR3 spells CASSFGQGEFF. CDR3 coding DNA: TGTGCCAGCAGCTTCGGACAGGGCGAATTCTTC.

The rearrangement uses TRBV4-3 and TRBJ2-3; maybe TRBD1 (6 bases). This CDR3 has 15 residues. Germline V lookup: CDR1 LGHNA, CDR2 YSLEER. V dropped 1 base and J dropped 3 bases, with 11 bases sitting between them. Written as DNA, the CDR3 is TGCGCCAGCAGCCAAGTTTACAGGGAAACAGATACGCAGTATTTT. This encodes CASSQVYRETDTQYF.

V and J are TRBV5-4 and TRBJ2-5; 14 bases are shared with TRBD2. The CDR3 contains 15 residues. Germline V lookup: CDR1 SGHNT, CDR2 YYREEE (reference sequence). V lost 5 bases and J lost 3; bases outside the gene matches: 3. The CDR3 here is CASRWGLAGEETQYF. DNA for the CDR3: TGTGCCAGCAGGTGGGGACTAGCGGGGGAAGAGACCCAGTACTTC.

This clone was observed a few times. The chain combines TRBV7-9 with TRBJ2-6; 8 nucleotides agree with TRBD1. The CDR3 has 15 amino acids. Trimming took 6 bases from V and 3 from J; bases not matched to a gene: 4. Germline CDR1 and CDR2: SEHNR and FQNEAQ (reference sequence). This CDR3 reads CASSFDRGGANVLTF. Here the CDR3 DNA reads TGTGCCAGCAGTTTCGACAGGGGTGGGGCCAACGTCCTGACTTTC.

This rearrangement joins TRBV15 to TRBJ1-1, with no clear D. The CDR3 length is 14 residues. CDR1 LNHNV and CDR2 YYDKDF come from the germline V gene (reference sequence). Trimming stripped 1 base from V and 2 bases from J, with 8 bases between. The CDR3 coding sequence is TGTGCCACCAGCAGAGTCCCAGAAAACACTGAAGCTTTCTTT. It encodes CATSRVPENTEAFF. The whole variable domain, remainder taken from reference TRBV15 and TRBJ1-1, is DAMVIQNPRYQVTQFGKPVTLSCSQTLNHNVMYWYQQKSSQAPKLLFHYYDKDFNNEADTPDNFQSRRPNTSFCFLDIRSPGLGDTAMYLCATSRVPENTEAFFGQGTRLTVV.

V usage is TRBV13 and J usage is TRBJ1-1; 7 bases are a match to TRBD1. There are 15 residues in the CDR3. Per the germline V gene, CDR1 is PRHDT and CDR2 is FYEKMQ (reference sequence). The V and J ends lost 5 bases and 4 bases, in that order; junction bases with no gene match: 10. For the CDR3, the DNA is TGTGCCAGCAGCAATATATCAGGGGGAACCACTGAAGCTTTCTTT. Translation: CASSNISGGTTEAFF.

The chain links TRBV4-3 to TRBJ1-4, with 7 bases that match TRBD1. The V segment lost 0 bases and the J segment 3 bases; nucleotides outside the gene matches: 4. CDR1 and CDR2 (germline): LGHNA, YSLEER. This CDR3 contains 16 residues. This CDR3 is CASSQEWGQPNEKLFF. The CDR3, as DNA: TGCGCCAGCAGCCAAGAGTGGGGACAGCCTAATGAAAAACTGTTTTTT.

The chain employs TRBV30 and TRBJ1-2; 7 positions agree with TRBD1. The V gene end was trimmed by 7 bases and the J gene end by 0 bases; junction bases not matched to a gene: 5. The CDR3 loop spans 13 amino acids. CDR1 is GTSNPN, CDR2 SVGIG, per germline (reference sequence). The CDR3 region is CASGQEANYGYTF. The CDR3 DNA sequence: TGTGCCTCCGGACAGGAAGCTAACTATGGCTACACCTTC.

The rearrangement joins TRBV5-6 to TRBJ1-1; D not certain. V was trimmed by 0 bases and J by 0 bases, leaving 15 bases between them. CDR3 size: 17 residues. The germline V gene encodes CDR1 SGHDT and CDR2 YYEEEE. CDR3 amino acids: CASSLASWLRMNTEAFF. The CDR3 nucleotides are TGTGCCAGCAGCTTGGCCAGTTGGTTGCGGATGAACACTGAAGCTTTCTTT.

This rearrangement joins TRBV6-5 to TRBJ1-2; D remains unclear. Trimming took off 6 bases at V and 5 bases at J, with 13 bases between the two ends. The CDR3 covers 13 residues. Germline values: CDR1 MNHEY, CDR2 SVGAGI. CDR3 residues: CASSDGVRYGYTF. Here the CDR3 DNA reads TGTGCCAGCAGCGACGGGGTTAGATATGGCTACACCTTC.

This clone was picked up a small number of times. This chain links TRBV7-9 with TRBJ1-1; a possible D gene is TRBD1 (5 bases). CDR3 length: 16 residues. With 1 base removed from V and 0 bases from J, the gap between germline ends came to 12 bases. CDR1 and CDR2 (germline): SEHNR, FQNEAQ (reference sequence). The CDR3 is CASSLDQTEMNTEAFF. CDR3 in DNA: TGTGCCAGCAGCTTAGACCAGACAGAAATGAACACTGAAGCTTTCTTT. The full variable domain, with the rest looked up from reference TRBV7-9 and TRBJ1-1, is DTGVSQNPRHKITKRGQNVTFRCDPISEHNRLYWYRQTLGQGPEFLTYFQNEAQLEKSRLLSDRFSAERPKGSFSTLEIQRTEQGDSAMYLCASSLDQTEMNTEAFFGQGTRLTVV.

The rearrangement links TRBV29-1 to TRBJ2-7; the match to TRBD2 covers 9 bases. The trim removed 5 bases at V and 0 bases at J, leaving 5 bases unmatched. The CDR3 runs to 14 residues. In germline, CDR1 is SQVTM, CDR2 ANQGSEA. The chain's CDR3 is CSVCKAGGSYEQYF. In nucleotides, the CDR3 is TGCAGCGTTTGTAAAGCGGGGGGCTCCTACGAGCAGTACTTC.

The sample holds a few counts of this clone. V gene TRBV15 combines with J gene TRBJ1-2; D perhaps matches TRBD1 (6 bases). Trimming took off 1 base at V and 14 bases at J, with 14 bases between the two ends. This CDR3 has 12 amino acids. The germline CDR1 and CDR2 sequences are LNHNV and YYDKDF (reference sequence). CDR3 loop: CATSRGIQGPTF. As DNA, the CDR3 is TGTGCCACCAGCAGAGGGATACAGGGACCGACCTTC.

This clone turned up a few times. V gene TRBV27 combines with J gene TRBJ1-6; D uncertain. This CDR3 is 12 amino acids long. Trimming stripped 3 bases from V and 6 bases from J, with 3 bases between. CDR1 is MNHEY and CDR2 is SMNVEV in the germline V gene (reference sequence). The CDR3 region is CASSFFNSPLHF. DNA for the CDR3: TGTGCCAGCAGTTTCTTTAATTCACCCCTCCACTTT.

This clone was counted between two and nine times. V gene TRBV10-3 combines with J gene TRBJ2-3, with D unclear. Germline V lookup: CDR1 ENHRY, CDR2 SYGVKD. This CDR3 contains 15 residues. Trimming took 0 bases from V and 5 from J, leaving 12 bases between them. The chain's CDR3 is CAISESGKIVDTQYF. In DNA, the CDR3 is TGTGCCATCAGTGAGTCGGGCAAGATCGTAGATACGCAGTATTTT.

The chain recombines TRBV11-1 with TRBJ2-5; TRBD2 is a possible D gene (6 bases). The CDR3 consists of 14 residues. V lost 1 base, J lost 5 bases, and 11 bases lay in between. Germline V gives CDR1 SGHAT, CDR2 FQDESV (reference sequence). The CDR3, as DNA: TGTGCCAGCAGCTTAGGGAGGGATGAGGAGACCCAGTACTTC. Translation gives CASSLGRDEETQYF.